These T cell receptor beta chains were read from a single sample in a study of PD-1 blockade in classical Hodgkin lymphoma. Profiled with immunoSEQ multiplex PCR; TCRdb holds only in-frame clones, not every one. This table has tens of thousands of clones, around 80% appearing once. Sequenced here: peripheral blood mononuclear cells (PBMCs), sampled before the fourth cycle of nivolumab. The receptors come from a human donor with classical Hodgkin lymphoma. Both conserved end residues are part of each CDR3. Fields, in order: D gene, J gene, clone size, V gene, CDR3 protein, CDR3 DNA. A D gene is named only where the DNA matches it firmly. Clone size is given for some rows only: seen once, a few or many times, or a class if the clone is expanded.

D gene: .; J gene: TRBJ2-7; clone size: .; V gene: TRBV7-9; CDR3 protein: CASSLFWAPAYEQYF; CDR3 DNA: TGTGCCAGCAGCTTATTTTGGGCGCCCGCCTACGAGCAGTACTTC
D gene: TRBD1; J gene: TRBJ2-5; clone size: .; V gene: TRBV27; CDR3 protein: CASSWDRRVETQYF; CDR3 DNA: TGTGCCAGCAGCTGGGACAGGAGGGTGGAGACCCAGTACTTC
D gene: .; J gene: TRBJ1-1; clone size: few; V gene: TRBV7-9; CDR3 protein: CASSSPTWDTEAFF; CDR3 DNA: TGTGCCAGCAGCTCCCCGACCTGGGACACTGAAGCTTTCTTT
D gene: .; J gene: TRBJ1-2; clone size: once; V gene: TRBV6-6; CDR3 protein: CASSLEGGTSNYGYTF; CDR3 DNA: TGTGCCAGCAGTTTGGAGGGAGGTACTTCTAACTATGGCTACACCTTC
D gene: .; J gene: TRBJ2-5; clone size: .; V gene: TRBV5-1; CDR3 protein: CASSLALETQYF; CDR3 DNA: TGCGCCAGCAGCTTGGCCTTAGAGACCCAGTACTTC
D gene: .; J gene: TRBJ2-1; clone size: .; V gene: TRBV5-1; CDR3 protein: CASSTSGDSSSYNEQFF; CDR3 DNA: .
D gene: .; J gene: TRBJ1-1; clone size: .; V gene: TRBV7-2; CDR3 protein: CASSPGTSNTEAFF; CDR3 DNA: TGTGCCAGCAGCCCCGGGACCTCGAACACTGAAGCTTTCTTT
D gene: .; J gene: TRBJ1-1; clone size: .; V gene: TRBV25-1; CDR3 protein: CASSESLGGGTEAFF; CDR3 DNA: TGTGCCAGCAGTGAAAGCCTCGGAGGGGGCACTGAAGCTTTCTTT
D gene: .; J gene: TRBJ2-3; clone size: .; V gene: TRBV6-5; CDR3 protein: CASSPQDRDTDTQYF; CDR3 DNA: TGTGCCAGCAGCCCTCAGGACAGAGACACAGATACGCAGTATTTT
D gene: .; J gene: TRBJ1-4; clone size: .; V gene: TRBV2; CDR3 protein: CASSDEGSNEKLFF; CDR3 DNA: TGTGCCAGCAGTGATGAGGGTTCTAATGAAAAACTGTTTTTT
D gene: .; J gene: TRBJ2-7; clone size: .; V gene: TRBV29-1; CDR3 protein: CSVEASYEQYF; CDR3 DNA: TGCAGCGTTGAAGCCTCATACGAGCAGTACTTC
D gene: .; J gene: TRBJ1-6; clone size: few; V gene: TRBV18; CDR3 protein: CASSPPRGGRLTLHF; CDR3 DNA: TGTGCCAGCTCACCCCCCCGGGGGGGCCGATTAACCCTCCACTTT
D gene: .; J gene: TRBJ2-5; clone size: .; V gene: TRBV10-3; CDR3 protein: CAISESVTTAQETQYF; CDR3 DNA: TGTGCCATCAGTGAGTCGGTCACGACAGCGCAAGAGACCCAGTACTTC
D gene: TRBD1; J gene: TRBJ1-1; clone size: .; V gene: TRBV7-9; CDR3 protein: CASSQTTGTGLSVTEAFF; CDR3 DNA: TGTGCCAGCAGCCAGACCACCGGGACAGGGTTAAGTGTCACTGAAGCTTTCTTT
D gene: TRBD1; J gene: TRBJ2-5; clone size: few; V gene: TRBV2; CDR3 protein: CASRVQGQETQYF; CDR3 DNA: TGTGCCAGCAGAGTACAGGGGCAAGAGACCCAGTACTTC
D gene: .; J gene: TRBJ2-5; clone size: .; V gene: TRBV7-9; CDR3 protein: CASSGKVIQETQYF; CDR3 DNA: TGTGCCAGCAGCGGAAAGGTGATCCAAGAGACCCAGTACTTC
D gene: TRBD1; J gene: TRBJ1-2; clone size: .; V gene: TRBV5-5; CDR3 protein: CASSLNQGASNGYTF; CDR3 DNA: TGTGCCAGCAGTCTGAACCAGGGGGCGTCGAATGGCTACACCTTC
D gene: .; J gene: TRBJ2-5; clone size: once; V gene: TRBV5-4; CDR3 protein: CASSLDGLRETQYF; CDR3 DNA: TGTGCCAGCAGCTTGGACGGGTTGCGCGAGACCCAGTACTTC
D gene: .; J gene: TRBJ2-2; clone size: .; V gene: TRBV19; CDR3 protein: CASSITGTTNTGELFF; CDR3 DNA: TGTGCCAGTAGTATAACCGGGACAACGAACACCGGGGAGCTGTTTTTT
D gene: TRBD1; J gene: TRBJ2-2; clone size: .; V gene: TRBV6-1; CDR3 protein: CASSRDRGLAGELFF; CDR3 DNA: TGTGCCAGCAGCCGGGACAGGGGGTTGGCCGGGGAGCTGTTTTTT
D gene: .; J gene: TRBJ2-7; clone size: .; V gene: TRBV27; CDR3 protein: CASSLWWTNRSYEQYF; CDR3 DNA: TGTGCCAGCAGTTTATGGTGGACTAACCGCTCCTACGAGCAGTACTTC
D gene: .; J gene: TRBJ1-5; clone size: .; V gene: TRBV5-4; CDR3 protein: CASSLAKNGRASNQPQHF; CDR3 DNA: TGTGCCAGCAGCTTGGCTAAGAATGGGAGGGCTAGCAATCAGCCCCAGCATTTT
D gene: TRBD2; J gene: TRBJ2-7; clone size: .; V gene: TRBV4-3; CDR3 protein: CASSQDQGGLAYEQYF; CDR3 DNA: TGCGCCAGCAGCCAAGATCAAGGGGGACTAGCGTACGAGCAGTACTTC
D gene: .; J gene: TRBJ1-1; clone size: .; V gene: TRBV28; CDR3 protein: CASSIPEGWNTEAFF; CDR3 DNA: TGTGCCAGCAGTATCCCCGAGGGGTGGAACACTGAAGCTTTCTTT
D gene: .; J gene: TRBJ2-6; clone size: .; V gene: TRBV25-1; CDR3 protein: CASSDRGAAGANVLTF; CDR3 DNA: TGTGCCAGCAGTGATAGGGGCGCGGCTGGGGCCAACGTCCTGACTTTC
D gene: .; J gene: TRBJ1-2; clone size: .; V gene: TRBV28; CDR3 protein: CASSYTRGDGYTF; CDR3 DNA: TGTGCCAGCAGCTATACTAGGGGTGATGGCTACACCTTC
D gene: TRBD1; J gene: TRBJ1-4; clone size: few; V gene: TRBV6-5; CDR3 protein: CASSYTGTAGEKLFF; CDR3 DNA: TGTGCCAGCAGTTACACCGGGACAGCAGGCGAAAAACTGTTTTTT
D gene: .; J gene: TRBJ1-4; clone size: .; V gene: TRBV19; CDR3 protein: CASSIAGGLANEKLFF; CDR3 DNA: TGTGCCAGTAGTATCGCTGGGGGATTGGCTAATGAAAAACTGTTTTTT
D gene: .; J gene: TRBJ2-7; clone size: .; V gene: TRBV4-2; CDR3 protein: CASSQDSGNFYEQYF; CDR3 DNA: TGTGCCAGCAGCCAAGATTCGGGGAACTTCTACGAGCAGTACTTC
D gene: TRBD2; J gene: TRBJ2-5; clone size: .; V gene: TRBV29-1; CDR3 protein: CSVVPSGSSETQYF; CDR3 DNA: TGCAGCGTTGTGCCTAGCGGGAGTTCAGAGACCCAGTACTTC
D gene: TRBD1; J gene: TRBJ1-1; clone size: once; V gene: TRBV27; CDR3 protein: CASRQGEGYTEAFF; CDR3 DNA: TGTGCCAGCAGACAGGGGGAGGGATACACTGAAGCTTTCTTT
D gene: .; J gene: TRBJ1-5; clone size: once; V gene: TRBV19; CDR3 protein: CASSIVRQSNQPQHF; CDR3 DNA: TGTGCCAGTAGTATAGTTCGGCAAAGCAATCAGCCCCAGCATTTT
D gene: TRBD2; J gene: TRBJ2-7; clone size: .; V gene: TRBV11-2; CDR3 protein: CASSFFNFSGGGYEQYF; CDR3 DNA: TGTGCCAGCAGCTTCTTTAATTTTTCTGGCGGGGGATACGAGCAGTACTTC
D gene: .; J gene: TRBJ2-1; clone size: .; V gene: TRBV4-1; CDR3 protein: CASSQVLERRGEFF; CDR3 DNA: TGCGCCAGCAGCCAAGTGCTCGAGCGGCGGGGAGAGTTCTTC
D gene: .; J gene: TRBJ1-2; clone size: .; V gene: TRBV11-2; CDR3 protein: CASSLWAREAYGYTF; CDR3 DNA: TGTGCCAGCAGCTTATGGGCCAGGGAGGCCTATGGCTACACCTTC
D gene: .; J gene: TRBJ2-7; clone size: .; V gene: TRBV6-4; CDR3 protein: CASSDSMGPHEQYF; CDR3 DNA: TGTGCCAGCAGTGACTCGATGGGGCCCCACGAGCAGTACTTC
D gene: .; J gene: TRBJ1-2; clone size: .; V gene: TRBV6-5; CDR3 protein: CASSYHGPTANYGYTF; CDR3 DNA: TGTGCCAGCAGTTACCACGGACCGACAGCTAACTATGGCTACACCTTC